The text below deals with one T cell receptor beta chain. This sample was included in a study of shared clonotypes between healthy human individuals. Study summary: For every donor, three CD4 naive, three CD4 memory, two CD8 naive and one CD8 memory plates were used.

V was trimmed by 6 bases and J by 3 bases, leaving 9 bases between them. Germline CDR1 reads MNHEY; CDR2 reads SVGAGI. The CDR3 has 12 amino acids. The naive CD8 fraction comprised CD45RO-negative cells positively selected for CCR7 and excluded terminally differentiated effector memory CD45RA+ cells. Donors comprised only Caucasian adults living in Nashville, Tennessee. Using immunoSEQ multiplex PCR, the repertoire was profiled, and TCRdb retains in-frame clones only, with some absent. The sample carries over 2 million clones, about 94% recorded once. The sequence was obtained from a man aged 18 to 29 in good health. V is TRBV6-5 and J is TRBJ2-7; the D is unclear. Specimen: naive CD8+ T cells sorted from blood. The CDR3 region is CASSPGYYEQYF. The CDR3 bases are TGTGCCAGCAGCCCAGGATACTACGAGCAGTACTTC.